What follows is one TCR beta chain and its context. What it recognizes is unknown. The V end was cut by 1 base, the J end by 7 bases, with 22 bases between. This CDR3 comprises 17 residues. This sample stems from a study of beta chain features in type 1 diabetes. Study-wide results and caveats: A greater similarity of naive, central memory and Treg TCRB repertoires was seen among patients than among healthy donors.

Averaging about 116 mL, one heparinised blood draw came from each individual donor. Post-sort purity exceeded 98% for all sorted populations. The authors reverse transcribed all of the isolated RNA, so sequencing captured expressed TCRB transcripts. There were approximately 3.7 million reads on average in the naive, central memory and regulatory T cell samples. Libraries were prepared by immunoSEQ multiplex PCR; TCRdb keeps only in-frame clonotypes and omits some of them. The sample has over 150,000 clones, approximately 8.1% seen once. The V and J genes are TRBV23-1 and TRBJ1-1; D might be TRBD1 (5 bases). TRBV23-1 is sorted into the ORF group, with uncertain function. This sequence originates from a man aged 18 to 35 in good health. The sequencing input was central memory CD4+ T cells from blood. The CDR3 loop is CASSQYPGHKYNGEAFF. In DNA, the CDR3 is TGCGCCAGCAGTCAATACCCAGGACACAAGTATAACGGTGAAGCTTTCTTT.